The 16 T cell receptor beta chains listed next were all sequenced from one sample in a study of cytomegalovirus exposure and HLA in healthy donors. The PCR ran on 60 Vbeta and 13 Jbeta primers. TCRdb's table, derived via immunoSEQ multiplex PCR, lists solely in-frame clones and lacks some. The profile covers about 100,000 clones, with 60% to 85% appearing a single time and about 5.2% taken by the ten largest. Sequenced: PBMCs. These receptors came from a female donor in good health and CMV-seropositive.

This clone appeared a single time. The V gene is TRBV28, the J gene TRBJ1-4; tentative D call: TRBD1 (6 bases). This CDR3 comprises 14 residues. Trimming shortened V by 2 bases and J by 3 bases, and 7 bases separated the two germline ends. Germline V gene sequence: CDR1 MDHEN, CDR2 SYDVKM. The CDR3 coding sequence is TGTGCCAGCAGTTTAGGGGGCTCTAATGAAAAACTGTTTTTT. Translation gives CASSLGGSNEKLFF.

The V gene is TRBV5-5, the J gene TRBJ2-2; 7 bases line up with TRBD1. Trimming removed 0 bases from V and 8 bases from J; junction bases left unmatched: 7. The germline CDR1 and CDR2 sequences are SGHKS and YYEKEE (reference sequence). CDR3 length: 15 residues. CDR3 in amino acids: CASSLEGALGGELFF. The CDR3 nucleotides are TGTGCCAGCAGCTTGGAGGGGGCCCTTGGGGGGGAGCTGTTTTTT.

This clone appeared a single time. The gene calls are TRBV25-1 and TRBJ2-7, with TRBD2 identical over 11 bases. The CDR3 totals 13 residues. CDR1 MGHDK and CDR2 SYGVNS come from the germline V gene. V was pared by 8 bases and J by 5 bases, with 5 bases of the junction left unmatched. The CDR3 DNA follows: TGTGCCAGCCGGGGACTAGCGGCCGACGAGCAGTACTTC. Translation: CASRGLAADEQYF.

The V and J genes are TRBV4-3 and TRBJ2-6; D is unclear. Germline assignment: CDR1 LGHNA and CDR2 YSLEER. The CDR3 sequence is 16 residues long. Trimming pared 1 base from V and 2 bases from J, leaving 9 bases between. CDR3 nucleotides: TGCGCCAGCAGCCAAGGGCATCAAGCTGGGGCCAACGTCCTGACTTTC. It encodes CASSQGHQAGANVLTF.

This chain joins TRBV6-1 and TRBJ1-3; perhaps TRBD1 as D (6 bases). Per germline, CDR1 MNHNS and CDR2 SASEGT. The length of the CDR3 is 15 residues. Trimming removed 7 bases at V and 0 bases at J, with 13 bases between. The CDR3 loop is CASILGQHSGNTIYF. The CDR3 DNA sequence: TGTGCCAGCATTCTTGGACAGCACTCTGGAAACACCATATATTTT.

This chain connects TRBV6-1 to TRBJ2-1; 10 bases match TRBD2. V lost 6 bases and J lost 0; bases outside the gene matches: 2. This CDR3 has 15 residues. Germline V lookup: CDR1 MNHNS, CDR2 SASEGT. CDR3 nucleotides: TGTGCCAGCAGCATAGCGGGGGGCTCCTACAATGAGCAGTTCTTC. Protein sequence: CASSIAGGSYNEQFF.

The chain has TRBV7-9 and TRBJ2-1, with TRBD1 matching 8 bases. The germline CDR1 and CDR2 sequences are SEHNR and FQNEAQ (reference sequence). With V trimmed by 5 bases and J by 0 bases, 3 bases remained unmatched. This CDR3 is 15 amino acids long. CDR3 sequence reads: CASSRGQGSYNEQFF. CDR3 coding DNA: TGTGCCAGCAGCCGTGGACAGGGCTCCTACAATGAGCAGTTCTTC.

This chain uses TRBV18 with TRBJ2-7, with D possibly being TRBD1 (6 bases). There are 15 residues in the CDR3. Germline CDR1 and CDR2: KGHSH and LQKENI. V lost 3 bases, J lost 2 bases, and 14 bases lay in between. The DNA for the CDR3 is TGTGCCAGCTCACCTAAGAGGGACATGGCCTACGAGCAGTACTTC. Encoded protein: CASSPKRDMAYEQYF.

V usage is TRBV7-9 and J usage is TRBJ1-5, with D perhaps TRBD1 (6 bases). The CDR3 sequence is 15 residues long. Germline V gene sequence: CDR1 SEHNR, CDR2 FQNEAQ (reference sequence). Trimming removed 4 bases from V and 3 bases from J, with 13 bases in between. The CDR3 sequence: CASSSQGEINQPQHF. The CDR3 bases are TGTGCCAGCAGCTCACAGGGTGAAATCAATCAGCCCCAGCATTTT.

The chain carries TRBV19 and TRBJ1-2; maybe TRBD1 (6 bases). Germline V lookup: CDR1 LNHDA, CDR2 SQIVND (reference sequence). The CDR3 is 12 amino acids. Trimming removed 11 bases from V and 1 base from J, with 11 bases in between. The CDR3 DNA reads as TGTGCCGGCTGGGGGCTTAACTATGGCTACACCTTC. Residues: CAGWGLNYGYTF.

The genes are TRBV5-1 and TRBJ2-2; no clear D gene. Trimming removed 3 bases at V and 1 base at J, with 10 bases between. CDR1 and CDR2 (germline): SGHRS, YFSETQ. This CDR3 has 15 residues. CDR3 nucleotides: TGCGCCAGCAGCTCCCGTCCCCTGAACACCGGGGAGCTGTTTTTT. Amino acids: CASSSRPLNTGELFF.

This rearrangement joins TRBV27 to TRBJ2-7; TRBD1 agrees at 9 bases. Germline V gene lookup returns CDR1 MNHEY and CDR2 SMNVEV (reference sequence). V was clipped by 3 bases and J by 5 bases; unmatched bases: 2. The length of the CDR3 is 13 residues. This CDR3 reads CASSFTGGNEQYF. CDR3 coding DNA: TGTGCCAGCAGTTTCACAGGGGGCAACGAGCAGTACTTC.

V is TRBV7-2 and J is TRBJ2-2, with TRBD1 as a possible D gene (6 bases). The length of the CDR3 is 16 residues. The germline CDR1 and CDR2 sequences are SGHTA and FQGNSA. V lost 0 bases and J lost 6, with 14 bases in between. The CDR3 bases are TGTGCCAGCAGCTTAGCGGTCAGGGGAATGGCCGGGGAGCTGTTTTTT. Protein: CASSLAVRGMAGELFF. The variable domain in full, with the rest retrieved from reference TRBV7-2 and TRBJ2-2, is GAGVSQSPSNKVTEKGKDVELRCDPISGHTALYWYRQSLGQGLEFLIYFQGNSAPDKSGLPSDRFSAERTGGSVSTLTIQRTQQEDSAVYLCASSLAVRGMAGELFFGEGSRLTVL.

This clone has more than one count but fewer than ten. The chain is built from TRBV27 and TRBJ2-7; TRBD2 aligns across 10 bases. Germline lookup yields CDR1 MNHEY and CDR2 SMNVEV (reference sequence). Losses at the gene ends were 6 bases for V and 1 base for J; bases not matched to a gene: 9. This CDR3 is 16 amino acids long. CDR3 sequence (DNA): TGTGCCAGCAGCCCGGGGCGGACTAGCGGATCCTACGAGCAGTACTTC. Translating gives CASSPGRTSGSYEQYF.

The genes are TRBV29-1 and TRBJ1-1; D not certain. V shed 3 bases and J shed 3 bases, with 23 bases lying between them. The CDR3 is made up of 17 amino acids. CDR1 is SQVTM, CDR2 ANQGSEA, per germline. For the CDR3, the DNA is TGCAGCGTTGATCCTGGGTCGGGAGGGCGGACCGACACTGAAGCTTTCTTT. This sequence encodes CSVDPGSGGRTDTEAFF. Combining the CDR3 with reference TRBV29-1 and TRBJ1-1 gives the whole variable domain SAVISQKPSRDICQRGTSLTIQCQVDSQVTMMFWYRQQPGQSLTLIATANQGSEATYESGFVIDKFPISRPNLTFSTLTVSNMSPEDSSIYLCSVDPGSGGRTDTEAFFGQGTRLTVV.

The chain recombines TRBV5-4 with TRBJ2-1, with 8 nucleotides matching TRBD1. This CDR3 comprises 14 residues. J lost 5 bases, V lost 4 bases, and 5 bases had no gene match. Germline CDR1 reads SGHNT; CDR2 reads YYREEE (reference sequence). CDR3 amino acids: CASSKGQADNEQFF. The CDR3 coding sequence is TGTGCCAGCAGCAAGGGACAGGCAGACAATGAGCAGTTCTTC.